Each of the 17 T cell receptor beta chains below was sequenced from the same sample in a study of STAT5B mutations in CD4+ large granular lymphocyte leukemia. Produced via immunoSEQ multiplex PCR; TCRdb's table is partial and in-frame only. The table has around 30,000 clones, 70% to 75% seen once; the top ten hold roughly 3.2%. The sequenced sample consisted of CD4+ T cells from blood buffy coats. The receptors originated from a human donor in good health.

This clone was detected a few times. The chain employs TRBV11-2 and TRBJ2-1; no clear D. The V gene's germline CDR1 is SGHAT and CDR2 FQNNGV. The CDR3 has 12 residues. The CDR3: CATALSRGEQFF. CDR3 nucleotide sequence: TGTGCAACAGCCCTTTCTAGAGGTGAGCAGTTCTTC.

The CDR3 spells CASSLAGLAGAQSSYNEQFF. The CDR3, as DNA: TGTGCCAGCAGCTTAGCCGGACTAGCGGGAGCTCAGAGCTCCTACAATGAGCAGTTCTTC. The chain couples TRBV7-6 to TRBJ2-1, with TRBD2 identical over 13 bases. J was trimmed by 0 bases and V by 0 bases; bases with no gene match: 8. CDR3 length: 20 residues. CDR1 is SGHVS and CDR2 is FNYEAQ in the germline V gene.

The chain links TRBV29-1 to TRBJ2-6, with D perhaps assigned TRBD1 or TRBD2 (5 bases each). The CDR3 extends over 15 amino acids. CDR1 and CDR2 (germline): SQVTM, ANQGSEA. Trimming cost V 3 bases and J 1 base, with 10 bases left between them. DNA for the CDR3: TGCAGCGTTGACCAGGGAGAGTCTGGGGCCAACGTCCTGACTTTC. Translating it yields CSVDQGESGANVLTF.

The chain couples TRBV6-1 to TRBJ2-4; TRBD1 aligns across 7 bases. The CDR3 runs to 13 residues. Germline V gives CDR1 MNHNS, CDR2 SASEGT. V gave up 9 bases and J gave up 8 bases; unmatched junction bases: 10. The CDR3 spells CASRQGILDIQYF. The CDR3 coding sequence is TGTGCCAGTAGACAGGGAATCTTGGACATTCAGTACTTC.

The rearrangement links TRBV6-5 to TRBJ2-7, with a tentative D call TRBD1 (6 bases). The germline V gene encodes CDR1 MNHEY and CDR2 SVGAGI. The CDR3 runs 16 residues. With 4 bases removed from V and 0 bases from J, the gap between germline ends came to 16 bases. The CDR3 loop is CASSSQGRTHSYEQYF. CDR3 nucleotide sequence: TGTGCCAGCAGTTCACAGGGAAGGACTCACTCCTACGAGCAGTACTTC.

V usage is TRBV6-6 and J usage is TRBJ2-7; 10 bases align to TRBD1. V was pared by 5 bases and J by 3 bases, with 4 bases of the junction left unmatched. CDR1 and CDR2 from the germline V gene are MNHNY and SVGAGI (reference sequence). This CDR3 is built from 14 residues. The DNA for the CDR3 is TGTGCCAGCAGTCGGACAGGGGGATACTACGAGCAGTACTTC. This translates into CASSRTGGYYEQYF.

The V and J genes are TRBV29-1 and TRBJ2-5; 9 nucleotides line up with TRBD1. The assigned J gene may be wrong: the sequence end matches TRBJ2-7 better. The CDR3 sequence is 13 residues long. Looked up from germline, CDR1 is SQVTM and CDR2 is ANQGSEA. CDR3 loop: CSVAGQGSYEQYF. The CDR3 coding sequence is TGCAGCGTTGCAGGACAGGGGTCGTACGAGCAGTACTTC.

The chain is built from TRBV14 and TRBJ2-7; 9 bases are a match to TRBD2. Germline CDR1 SGHDN, CDR2 FVKESK. V lost 0 bases and J lost 6; bases outside the gene matches: 6. The CDR3 runs to 15 residues. CDR3 in DNA: TGTGCCAGCAGCCAAGATTCGCTAGCGGGACGCGAGCAGTACTTC. Translating gives CASSQDSLAGREQYF.

The chain employs TRBV27 and TRBJ2-3; a possible D gene is TRBD1 (6 bases). V was shortened by 3 bases and J by 7 bases, with 17 bases between the two germline ends. Germline V lookup: CDR1 MNHEY, CDR2 SMNVEV (reference sequence). This CDR3 comprises 15 residues. The CDR3 sequence: CASSFTGYEINTQYF. The CDR3 DNA reads TGTGCCAGCAGTTTTACAGGGTACGAAATCAATACGCAGTATTTT.

This clone was recorded a few times. The rearrangement links TRBV6-1 to TRBJ2-7, with 8 bases matching TRBD2. Germline V gene sequence: CDR1 MNHNS, CDR2 SASEGT. This CDR3 region has 11 residues. In DNA form, the CDR3 reads TGTGCGGCGGGGGGCCCCTACGAGCAGTACTTC. Its translation: CAAGGPYEQYF.

V is TRBV19 and J is TRBJ2-5; D is perhaps TRBD1 (6 bases). The germline V gene has CDR1 LNHDA and CDR2 SQIVND (reference sequence). The CDR3 contains 15 residues. The V gene lost 2 bases and the J gene lost 5 bases, with 15 bases spanning the gap. CDR3 DNA sequence: TGTGCCAGTAGTATACAGAACAGGGTATGGGAGACCCAGTACTTC. This gives the protein CASSIQNRVWETQYF.

The rearrangement links TRBV5-4 to TRBJ2-7; 12 bases map to TRBD1. The CDR3 spans 16 residues. The germline V gene has CDR1 SGHNT and CDR2 YYREEE (reference sequence). V gave up 3 bases and J gave up 4 bases; unmatched junction bases: 8. The CDR3 DNA sequence: TGTGCCAGCAGCTCTGCTTCGGGACAGGGGGCTTACGAGCAGTACTTC. Its translation: CASSSASGQGAYEQYF.

The chain recombines TRBV5-4 with TRBJ2-7, with a possible D match to TRBD2 (6 bases). Trimming stripped 2 bases from V and 2 bases from J, with 8 bases between. Germline CDR1 and CDR2: SGHNT and YYREEE (reference sequence). The CDR3 contains 13 residues. CDR3 region: CASSFPGAYEQYF. The CDR3 nucleotides read TGTGCCAGCAGCTTCCCGGGGGCCTACGAGCAGTACTTC. Filled out from reference TRBV5-4 and TRBJ2-7, the complete variable domain reads ETGVTQSPTHLIKTRGQQVTLRCSSQSGHNTVSWYQQALGQGPQFIFQYYREEENGRGNFPPRFSGLQFPNYSSELNVNALELDDSALYLCASSFPGAYEQYFGPGTRLTVT.

The V gene is TRBV10-3, the J gene TRBJ2-3; D unresolved. The CDR3 is made up of 13 amino acids. V lost 5 bases and J lost 3, with 9 bases in between. Germline CDR1 ENHRY, CDR2 SYGVKD. The CDR3 DNA sequence: TGTGCCATCAGTACCTACAGAACAGATACGCAGTATTTT. As protein: CAISTYRTDTQYF.

The chain carries TRBV4-3 and TRBJ2-3; no firm D call. Per germline, CDR1 LGHNA and CDR2 YSLEER. Trimming left V 0 bases short and J 2 bases short, with 6 bases between. This CDR3 spans 14 amino acids. CDR3 protein: CASSQDTNTDTQYF. The CDR3 nucleotides read TGCGCCAGCAGCCAAGATACAAACACAGATACGCAGTATTTT.

This chain links TRBV7-2 with TRBJ1-2; D not certain. Trimming removed 2 bases at V and 0 bases at J, with 10 bases between. The length of the CDR3 is 15 residues. From germline, CDR1 is SGHTA and CDR2 FQGNSA. DNA for the CDR3: TGTGCCAGCAGCTTACCCAGGCTAGCTAACTATGGCTACACCTTC. Amino acid sequence: CASSLPRLANYGYTF. Combining the CDR3 with reference TRBV7-2 and TRBJ1-2 gives the whole variable domain GAGVSQSPSNKVTEKGKDVELRCDPISGHTALYWYRQSLGQGLEFLIYFQGNSAPDKSGLPSDRFSAERTGGSVSTLTIQRTQQEDSAVYLCASSLPRLANYGYTFGSGTRLTVV.

This clone was seen only a few times. The V and J genes are TRBV7-2 and TRBJ2-5, with TRBD2 matching 11 bases. The V segment lost 3 bases and the J segment 5 bases; nucleotides outside the gene matches: 11. CDR3 length: 17 amino acids. Germline V gene data show CDR1 as SGHTA and CDR2 as FQGNSA. The CDR3 protein is CASSFLAGGGRSETQYF. Written as DNA, the CDR3 is TGTGCCAGCAGCTTCCTAGCGGGAGGTGGCCGTAGCGAGACCCAGTACTTC.